The 7 T cell receptor beta chains presented below share a single source sample, sequenced in a study of early T cells in non-severe SARS-CoV-2 infection. TCRdb recomputed calls from the 5' RACE reads with MiXCR, one row per CDR3 protein. The sample has approximately 44,000 distinct CDR3 sequences, 12% seen once. The sequenced sample consisted of whole blood. The receptors here all came from an adult who was a healthcare worker with PCR-confirmed SARS-CoV-2 infection or an uninfected control (not recorded which).

This rearrangement joins TRBV29-1 to TRBJ2-3; 8 nucleotides agree with TRBD1. This CDR3 spans 14 amino acids. V shed 3 bases and J 4 bases; nucleotides not matched to a gene: 6. CDR1 and CDR2 (germline): SQVTM, ANQGSEA. DNA for the CDR3: TGCAGCGTTGAGCAGGGGGCGACGCCAGATACGCAGTATTTT. It encodes CSVEQGATPDTQYF.

CDR3 in amino acids: CASSLLWSSYNSPLHF. The CDR3 coding sequence is TGTGCCAGCAGCTTACTGTGGAGCTCCTATAATTCACCCCTCCACTTT. The rearrangement links TRBV7-2 to TRBJ1-6; D is ambiguous. V was clipped by 2 bases and J by 0 bases, with 8 bases between them. In germline, CDR1 is SGHTA, CDR2 FQGNSA. This CDR3 has 16 amino acids. Based on the CDR3 plus reference TRBV7-2 and TRBJ1-6, the full variable domain is GAGVSQSPSNKVTEKGKDVELRCDPISGHTALYWYRQSLGQGLEFLIYFQGNSAPDKSGLPSDRFSAERTGGSVSTLTIQRTQQEDSAVYLCASSLLWSSYNSPLHFGNGTRLTVT.

In this sample, this clonotype turned up a few times. For the CDR3, the DNA is TGTGCCAGCAGCGTAAGCGGGGGCTACAATGAGCAGTTCTTC. This codes for CASSVSGGYNEQFF. The chain links TRBV9 to TRBJ2-1; 8 nucleotides line up with TRBD2. Germline-derived CDR1 and CDR2 are SGDLS and YYNGEE. This CDR3 contains 14 residues. Germline trimming cut 1 base from V and 3 bases from J; bases unmatched to any gene: 0.

This clonotype was recorded many times. The chain recombines TRBV11-1 with TRBJ2-1, with no clear D. The CDR3 spans 17 residues. The germline V gene has CDR1 SGHAT and CDR2 FQDESV (reference sequence). Trimming took 5 bases from V and 0 from J, leaving 17 bases between them. The CDR3: CASSTRVAPLSYNEQFF. Here the CDR3 DNA reads TGTGCCAGCAGCACCCGTGTAGCCCCACTCTCCTACAATGAGCAGTTCTTC.

In this sample, this clonotype turned up many times. V is TRBV29-1 and J is TRBJ2-5; perhaps D is TRBD1 or TRBD2 (5 bases each). This CDR3 region has 12 residues. Trimming cost V 5 bases and J 1 base, with 8 bases left between them. The germline V gene has CDR1 SQVTM and CDR2 ANQGSEA. DNA for the CDR3: TGCAGCGTTACCGGGACCCAAGAGACCCAGTACTTC. Protein: CSVTGTQETQYF.

This clonotype showed up many times. At one boundary the junction diverges from the germline segment, which might be a read error. V usage is TRBV7-7 and J usage is TRBJ2-7, with 7 nucleotides matching TRBD2. The CDR3 has 13 amino acids. The germline gives CDR1 SSHAT, CDR2 FNYEAQ (reference sequence). In DNA form, the CDR3 reads TGTGCTAGCAGCTTTGCGGGAGTTCGGGAGCAGTACTTC. Its protein product is CASSFAGVREQYF.

This clonotype showed up just a few times. The chain combines TRBV18 with TRBJ1-2; possible D gene TRBD1, 5 bases. The CDR3 runs 18 residues. CDR1 and CDR2 from the germline V gene are KGHSH and LQKENI. The ends were cut back, 2 bases at V and 0 bases at J, with 19 bases in the middle. The DNA for the CDR3 is TGTGCCAGCTCACCAGTTTTAACCGGGACCAAAGCTAACTATGGCTACACCTTC. Protein product: CASSPVLTGTKANYGYTF.